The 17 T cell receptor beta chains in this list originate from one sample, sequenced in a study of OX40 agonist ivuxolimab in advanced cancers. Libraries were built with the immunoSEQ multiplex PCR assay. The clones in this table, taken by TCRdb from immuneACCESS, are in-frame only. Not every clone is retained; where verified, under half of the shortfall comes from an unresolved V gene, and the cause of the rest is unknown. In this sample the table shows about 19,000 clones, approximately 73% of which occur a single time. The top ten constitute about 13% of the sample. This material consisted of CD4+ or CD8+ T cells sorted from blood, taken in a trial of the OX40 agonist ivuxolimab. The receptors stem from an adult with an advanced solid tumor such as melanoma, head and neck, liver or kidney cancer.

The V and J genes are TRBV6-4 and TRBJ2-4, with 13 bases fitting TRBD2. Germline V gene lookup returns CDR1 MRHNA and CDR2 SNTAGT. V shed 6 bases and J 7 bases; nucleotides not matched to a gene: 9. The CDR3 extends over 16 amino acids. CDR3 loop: CASSPGLAGVGNIQYF. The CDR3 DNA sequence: TGTGCCAGCAGCCCCGGACTAGCGGGAGTAGGGAACATTCAGTACTTC.

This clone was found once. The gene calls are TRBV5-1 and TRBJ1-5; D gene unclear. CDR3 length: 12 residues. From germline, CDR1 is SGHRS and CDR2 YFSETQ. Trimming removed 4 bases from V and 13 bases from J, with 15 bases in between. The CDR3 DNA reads TGCGCCAGCAGCACTCGTACAGCTCTTCAGCATTTT. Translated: CASSTRTALQHF.

In DNA form, the CDR3 reads TGCAGCGTTGCCACCGGGACTAGCGGTGTGGGGACCCAGTACTTC. Its translation is CSVATGTSGVGTQYF. The rearrangement links TRBV29-1 to TRBJ2-5, with 11 bases lining up with TRBD2. CDR1 is SQVTM, CDR2 ANQGSEA, per germline. The CDR3 loop spans 15 amino acids. Trimming cost V 4 bases and J 7 bases; bases outside gene matches: 11.

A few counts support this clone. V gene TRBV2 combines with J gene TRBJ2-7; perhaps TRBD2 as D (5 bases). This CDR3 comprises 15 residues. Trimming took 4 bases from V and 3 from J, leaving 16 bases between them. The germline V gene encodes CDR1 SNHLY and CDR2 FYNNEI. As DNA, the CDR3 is TGTGCCAGCAGTGGGACTGGAAACCAAATCTACGAGCAGTACTTC. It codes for CASSGTGNQIYEQYF.

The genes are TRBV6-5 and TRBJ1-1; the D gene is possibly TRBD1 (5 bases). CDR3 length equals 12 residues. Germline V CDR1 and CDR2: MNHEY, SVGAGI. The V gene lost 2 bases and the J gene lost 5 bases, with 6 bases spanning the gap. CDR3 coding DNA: TGTGCCAGCAGTTACGGGGGGACTGAAGCTTTCTTT. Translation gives CASSYGGTEAFF.

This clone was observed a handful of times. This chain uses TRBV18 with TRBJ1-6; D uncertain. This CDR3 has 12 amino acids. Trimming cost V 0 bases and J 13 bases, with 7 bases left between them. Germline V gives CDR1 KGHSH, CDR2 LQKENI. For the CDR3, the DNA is TGTGCCAGCTCACCACCATTCTCCCCCCTCCACTTT. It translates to CASSPPFSPLHF.

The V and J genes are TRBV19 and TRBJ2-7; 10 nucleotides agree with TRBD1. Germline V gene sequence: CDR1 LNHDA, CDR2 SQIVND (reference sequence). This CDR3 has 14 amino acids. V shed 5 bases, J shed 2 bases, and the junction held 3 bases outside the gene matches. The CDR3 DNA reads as TGTGCCAGTAGTGGACAGGGGGAAGCCTACGAGCAGTACTTC. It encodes CASSGQGEAYEQYF.

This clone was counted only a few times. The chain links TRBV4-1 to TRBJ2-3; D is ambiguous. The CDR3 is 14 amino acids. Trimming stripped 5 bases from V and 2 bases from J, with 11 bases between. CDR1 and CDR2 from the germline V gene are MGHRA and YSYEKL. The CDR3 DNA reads TGCGCCAGCAGCTGGCGGCAGGTCACAGATACGCAGTATTTT. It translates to CASSWRQVTDTQYF.

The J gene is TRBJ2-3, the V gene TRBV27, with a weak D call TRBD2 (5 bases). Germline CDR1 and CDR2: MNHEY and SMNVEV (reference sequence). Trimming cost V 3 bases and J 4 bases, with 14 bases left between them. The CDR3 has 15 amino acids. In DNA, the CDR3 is TGTGCCAGCAGTTTCCTCCCGGACTTACCAGATACGCAGTATTTT. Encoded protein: CASSFLPDLPDTQYF.

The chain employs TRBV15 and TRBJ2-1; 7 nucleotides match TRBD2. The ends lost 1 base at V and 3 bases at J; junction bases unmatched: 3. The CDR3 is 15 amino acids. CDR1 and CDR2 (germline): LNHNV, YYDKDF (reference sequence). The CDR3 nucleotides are TGTGCCACCAGCAGAGTAGCTAGCGGCTACAATGAGCAGTTCTTC. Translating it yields CATSRVASGYNEQFF.

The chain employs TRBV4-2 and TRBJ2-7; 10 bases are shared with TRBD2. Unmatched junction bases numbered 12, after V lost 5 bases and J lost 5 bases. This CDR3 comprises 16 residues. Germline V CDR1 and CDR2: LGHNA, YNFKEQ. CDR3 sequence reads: CASSLELAGLPHEQYF. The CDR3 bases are TGTGCCAGCAGCTTGGAACTAGCGGGACTCCCCCACGAGCAGTACTTC.

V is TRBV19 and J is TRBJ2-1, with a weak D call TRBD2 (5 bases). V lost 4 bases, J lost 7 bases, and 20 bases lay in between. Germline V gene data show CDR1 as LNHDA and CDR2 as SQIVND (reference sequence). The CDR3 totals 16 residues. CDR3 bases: TGTGCCAGTAGTACCCCTCGCCGGGGAAAAGGAAATGAGCAGTTCTTC. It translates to CASSTPRRGKGNEQFF.

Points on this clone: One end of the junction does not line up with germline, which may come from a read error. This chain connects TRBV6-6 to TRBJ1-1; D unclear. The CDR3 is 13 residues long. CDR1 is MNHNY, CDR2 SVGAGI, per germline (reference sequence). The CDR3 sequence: CAISESGEAEAFF. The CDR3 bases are TGTGCCATCAGTGAGTCCGGGGAGGCTGAAGCTTTCTTT.

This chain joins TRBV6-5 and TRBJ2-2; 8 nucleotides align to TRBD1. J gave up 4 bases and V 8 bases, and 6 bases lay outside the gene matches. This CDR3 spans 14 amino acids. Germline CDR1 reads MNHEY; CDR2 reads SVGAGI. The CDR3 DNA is TGTGCCAGCCAGGGGGCAGGGATCACCGGGGAGCTGTTTTTT. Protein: CASQGAGITGELFF.

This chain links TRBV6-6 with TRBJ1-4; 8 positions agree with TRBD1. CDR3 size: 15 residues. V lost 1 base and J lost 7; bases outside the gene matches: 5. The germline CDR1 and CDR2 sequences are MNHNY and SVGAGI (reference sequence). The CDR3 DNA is TGTGCCAGCAGTTACTTGACAGGGGTGGGTGAAAAACTGTTTTTT. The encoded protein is CASSYLTGVGEKLFF.

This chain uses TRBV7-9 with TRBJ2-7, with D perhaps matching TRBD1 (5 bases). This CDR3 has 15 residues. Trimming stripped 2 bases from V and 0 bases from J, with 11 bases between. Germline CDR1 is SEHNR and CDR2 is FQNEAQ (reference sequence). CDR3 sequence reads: CASSLSPGLSYEQYF. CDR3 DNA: TGTGCCAGCAGCTTAAGCCCAGGGCTCTCCTACGAGCAGTACTTC.

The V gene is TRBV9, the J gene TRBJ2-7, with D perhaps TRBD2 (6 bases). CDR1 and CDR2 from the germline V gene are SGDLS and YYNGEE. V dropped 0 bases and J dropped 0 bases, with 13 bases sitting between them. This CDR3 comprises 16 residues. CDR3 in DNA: TGTGCCAGCAGCGTAGTTTATAGCGGCCTCTCCTACGAGCAGTACTTC. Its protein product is CASSVVYSGLSYEQYF.